Listed here are 23 T cell receptor beta chains from one sample, sequenced in a study of vaccination and CD4 T cells after COVID-19 (dated by TCRdb to the early 2020s). Their recognized antigens are unknown. The library was prepared using PCR. The sequencer was an Illumina iSeq 100. TCR sequencing of DNA from cultured CD4+ T cells used the Oncomine TCR Beta short-read assay at the Johns Hopkins FTIC core. In TCRdb, the public reads were trimmed at Q25 with fastp and aligned with MiXCR, with productive beta chains retained. Every CDR3 protein is listed once, alongside the most common genes and DNA of its rows. In all, the sample holds roughly 7,300 distinct CDR3 sequences, and approximately 71% of those were seen once. The top ten clonotypes cover about 20% of the sample. What this sample's treatment or condition label stands for: roughly nine-day PBMC culture with coronavirus spike peptide pools or control peptides (ViraFEST assay).

The sample was CD4+ T cells from blood, cultured in vitro. These receptors originate from a human donor who had recovered from COVID-19.

The rearrangement uses TRBV20-1 and TRBJ2-3; 10 positions match TRBD2. Losses at the gene ends were 7 bases for V and 3 bases for J; bases not matched to a gene: 10. Germline CDR1 DFQATT, CDR2 SNEGSKA (reference sequence). The CDR3 is 15 amino acids. The CDR3 nucleotides are TGCAGTGTCAGCGGGAGGGCAAGAGCGACAGATACGCAGTATTTT. Translation: CSVSGRARATDTQYF.

The chain links TRBV6-1 to TRBJ2-3; no clear D. The CDR3 sequence is 14 residues long. The germline V gene has CDR1 MNHNS and CDR2 SASEGT. The ends were cut back, 2 bases at V and 5 bases at J, with 11 bases in the middle. Here the CDR3 reads CASSESRAQDTQYF. The CDR3 region has the DNA TGTGCCAGCAGTGAATCAAGAGCGCAAGATACGCAGTATTTT.

This chain uses TRBV24-1 with TRBJ2-1, with 12 bases identical to TRBD2. The CDR3 consists of 16 residues. The germline V gene encodes CDR1 KGHDR and CDR2 SFDVKD. V lost 5 bases to trimming and J lost 4 bases; unmatched junction nucleotides: 5. This CDR3 reads CATSGWTSGDYNEQFF. The CDR3 DNA is TGTGCCACCAGTGGGTGGACTAGCGGGGATTACAATGAGCAGTTCTTC.

The chain couples TRBV7-9 to TRBJ2-1; D may be TRBD2 (5 bases). CDR1 and CDR2 (germline): SEHNR, FQNEAQ (reference sequence). The CDR3 loop spans 16 amino acids. V was clipped by 2 bases and J by 0 bases, with 11 bases between them. This CDR3 is CASSLSLAGSYNEQFF. DNA for the CDR3: TGTGCCAGCAGCTTATCACTTGCGGGCTCCTACAATGAGCAGTTCTTC.

The genes are TRBV2 and TRBJ1-1; D is possibly TRBD1 (5 bases). V was pared by 6 bases and J by 7 bases, with 18 bases between. The CDR3 is made up of 14 amino acids. CDR1 is SNHLY and CDR2 is FYNNEI in the germline V gene. The CDR3 DNA reads as TGTGCCAGCAGACTGAGGTCCCAGGGAGATGAAGCTTTCTTT. Its protein product is CASRLRSQGDEAFF.

The genes are TRBV6-1 and TRBJ1-2, with 7 bases lining up with TRBD1. The V gene end was trimmed by 7 bases and the J gene end by 5 bases; junction bases not matched to a gene: 13. The CDR3 totals 15 residues. Looked up from germline, CDR1 is MNHNS and CDR2 is SASEGT. The CDR3 sequence: CASTIRGQAPYGYTF. As DNA, the CDR3 is TGTGCCAGCACTATAAGGGGGCAGGCCCCTTATGGCTACACCTTC.

In its sample, this clonotype ranks as medium-sized (0.01 to 0.1%). The rearrangement joins TRBV6-1 to TRBJ2-2; D is perhaps TRBD1 or TRBD2 (5 bases each). In germline, CDR1 is MNHNS, CDR2 SASEGT. V lost 11 bases and J lost 2, with 24 bases in between. The CDR3 contains 17 residues. The CDR3: CAAARRYTGTNTGELFF. The CDR3 coding sequence is TGTGCCGCCGCCCGCCGCTATACCGGGACCAACACCGGGGAGCTGTTTTTT.

This clonotype was seen a few times. The V gene is TRBV19, the J gene TRBJ1-2; 8 bases map to TRBD1. J lost 4 bases, V lost 5 bases, and 3 bases had no gene match. The CDR3 loop spans 13 amino acids. CDR1 and CDR2 (germline): LNHDA, SQIVND (reference sequence). CDR3 sequence: CASSHGQGYGYTF. CDR3 nucleotides: TGTGCCAGTAGTCACGGACAGGGCTATGGCTACACCTTC.

Relative to its sample, this clonotype is medium-sized (0.01 to 0.1%). V usage is TRBV20-1 and J usage is TRBJ2-7, with 7 bases lining up with TRBD1. The CDR3 has 12 residues. The V segment lost 6 bases and the J segment 2 bases; nucleotides outside the gene matches: 4. The germline V gene encodes CDR1 DFQATT and CDR2 SNEGSKA (reference sequence). In DNA form, the CDR3 reads TGCAGTGCCAGGGGGTTTACCTACGAGCAGTACTTC. Amino acid sequence: CSARGFTYEQYF.

A few counts support this clonotype. The rearrangement uses TRBV25-1 and TRBJ1-4; maybe TRBD1 (5 bases). Germline V gene data show CDR1 as MGHDK and CDR2 as SYGVNS. The CDR3 runs to 15 residues. V was trimmed by 1 base and J by 8 bases, leaving 14 bases between them. In DNA, the CDR3 is TGTGCCAGCAGTGAATCCGGGCAGGGCCGGGAAAAACTGTTTTTT. Translation gives CASSESGQGREKLFF.

This clonotype was found once. The CDR3 region has the DNA TGTGCCAGCAGCTTAGATAACGGCGGGGGAGTTCAAGAGACCCAGTACTTC. Residues: CASSLDNGGGVQETQYF. This sequence joins TRBV11-3 and TRBJ2-5; 7 bases fit TRBD2. The CDR3 is made up of 17 amino acids. Trimming took 0 bases from V and 2 from J; bases not matched to a gene: 9. CDR1 and CDR2 from the germline V gene are SGHNT and YENEEA. Looking up the rest from reference TRBV11-3 and TRBJ2-5 gives the full variable domain: EAGVVQSPRYKIIEKKQPVAFWCNPISGHNTLYWYLQNLGQGPELLIRYENEEAVDDSQLPKDRFSAERLKGVDSTLKIQPAELGDSAVYLCASSLDNGGGVQETQYFGPGTRLLVL.

The rearrangement joins TRBV6-1 to TRBJ1-1, with D uncertain. Per the germline V gene, CDR1 is MNHNS and CDR2 is SASEGT. The V and J ends lost 6 bases and 3 bases respectively, with 11 bases between them. The CDR3 is made up of 13 amino acids. The CDR3 region is CASRAFGDTEAFF. The CDR3 DNA follows: TGTGCCAGCAGGGCCTTCGGGGACACTGAAGCTTTCTTT.

The chain has TRBV7-2 and TRBJ1-5; tentatively, D is TRBD1 (5 bases). Germline-derived CDR1 and CDR2 are SGHTA and FQGNSA. CDR3 size: 14 residues. Deletions cut 5 bases from V and 9 bases from J, with 17 bases between. CDR3 residues: CASSPRPSGGPQHF. Written as DNA, the CDR3 is TGTGCCAGCAGCCCCCGACCCTCTGGGGGGCCCCAGCATTTT.

This clonotype was seen more than once but under ten times. The chain couples TRBV5-3 to TRBJ1-2, with TRBD1 matching over 7 bases. TRBV5-3 is marked as an open reading frame, function uncertain. Unmatched junction bases numbered 21, after V lost 8 bases and J lost 14 bases. CDR3 size: 14 residues. The CDR3 loop reads CASSQSPVIGGQTF. The CDR3 DNA sequence: TGTGCCAGCAGCCAGAGTCCTGTAATCGGGGGACAGACCTTC.

This clonotype was detected a few times. The chain uses TRBV7-9 and TRBJ1-6; 7 bases line up with TRBD1. Trimming removed 1 base from V and 10 bases from J; junction bases left unmatched: 7. CDR3 size: 15 residues. CDR1 and CDR2 (germline): SEHNR, FQNEAQ (reference sequence). CDR3 DNA: TGTGCCAGCAGCTTAGGGGACGTGACAGGGTCACCCCTCCACTTT. Amino acids: CASSLGDVTGSPLHF. The full variable domain, rest sourced from reference TRBV7-9 and TRBJ1-6, is DTGVSQNPRHKITKRGQNVTFRCDPISEHNRLYWYRQTLGQGPEFLTYFQNEAQLEKSRLLSDRFSAERPKGSFSTLEIQRTEQGDSAMYLCASSLGDVTGSPLHFGNGTRLTVT.

The rearrangement joins TRBV7-2 to TRBJ1-2, with D unresolved. CDR3 length equals 13 residues. Germline V gene lookup returns CDR1 SGHTA and CDR2 FQGNSA. Deletions cut 4 bases from V and 2 bases from J, with 8 bases between. CDR3 DNA: TGTGCCAGCAGCTATTCACCAAACTATGGCTACACCTTC. Its protein product is CASSYSPNYGYTF.

This chain links TRBV25-1 with TRBJ2-3; TRBD1 aligns across 9 bases. This CDR3 region has 16 residues. V dropped 1 base and J dropped 5; count of bases not matched to a gene: 7. Germline V lookup: CDR1 MGHDK, CDR2 SYGVNS. DNA of the CDR3: TGTGCCAGCAGTGAATGGGGGACAGGGCGGAGAGATACGCAGTATTTT. This sequence encodes CASSEWGTGRRDTQYF.

The chain links TRBV6-5 to TRBJ2-1; TRBD2 matches at 14 bases. The CDR3 covers 17 residues. Trimming at V came to 2 bases and at J to 7 bases, leaving 7 bases not matched to a gene. The germline V gene encodes CDR1 MNHEY and CDR2 SVGAGI. In DNA, the CDR3 is TGTGCCAGCAGTTACACACGACTAGCGGGGGGGCCTAATGAGCAGTTCTTC. Translation: CASSYTRLAGGPNEQFF.

By share, this clonotype ranks as medium-sized. V and J are TRBV10-3 and TRBJ2-7; D gene ambiguous. Trimming removed 0 bases at V and 5 bases at J, with 14 bases between. The CDR3 is made up of 15 amino acids. CDR1 ENHRY and CDR2 SYGVKD come from the germline V gene. CDR3 sequence: CAISESRTVGDEQYF. The CDR3 DNA sequence: TGTGCCATCAGTGAGTCGAGGACCGTAGGCGACGAGCAGTACTTC.

This clonotype qualifies as large. The genes are TRBV20-1 and TRBJ2-7; the D gene is possibly TRBD1 (6 bases). V dropped 1 base and J dropped 1 base, with 11 bases sitting between them. The CDR3 consists of 14 residues. From germline, CDR1 is DFQATT and CDR2 SNEGSKA (reference sequence). The CDR3 DNA follows: TGCAGTGCTAGAGCAGGGGCCCGTTCCTACGAGCAGTACTTC. It yields the protein CSARAGARSYEQYF.

V gene TRBV24-1 combines with J gene TRBJ2-2, with a possible D match to TRBD1 (5 bases). V was trimmed by 0 bases and J by 4 bases, leaving 8 bases between them. CDR3 length: 15 residues. CDR1 is KGHDR and CDR2 is SFDVKD in the germline V gene. The CDR3 is CATSDLGHPTGELFF. CDR3 nucleotide sequence: TGTGCCACCAGTGATTTGGGACATCCCACCGGGGAGCTGTTTTTT.

The V call is TRBV12-3 or TRBV12-4, the J call TRBJ1-5; TRBD1 matches 7 bases. V was clipped by 6 bases and J by 7 bases; unmatched bases: 9. The CDR3 has 14 amino acids. CDR3 sequence (DNA): TGTGCCAGCAGAGGGGGCCAGGGAGGCCAGCCCCAGCATTTT. This encodes CASRGGQGGQPQHF.

As to this clonotype: Mismatch with germline at one junction end may stem from a read error. The CDR3 DNA reads as TGTGCCATCAGCAGAGATCAAGGGGCTGGAACAGATACGCAGTATTTT. As protein: CAISRDQGAGTDTQYF. The chain employs TRBV15 and TRBJ2-3; perhaps TRBD1 as D (5 bases). The CDR3 runs to 16 residues. The germline V gene encodes CDR1 LNHNV and CDR2 YYDKDF (reference sequence).